Each of the 5 T cell receptor beta chains below was sequenced from the same sample in a study of CD8 T cells in ankylosing spondylitis (dated by TCRdb to the late 2010s). General findings and caveats noted by the study authors: Blood from ankylosing spondylitis patients appeared to be characterized by a TCR beta motif composed of several highly homologous amino acid variants.

The library came from 5' RACE. Reads for this sample came from an Illumina HiSeq 2500. TCRdb passed the public sequencing reads through fastp at Q25 and MiXCR, retaining productive beta sequences. Rows are unified per CDR3 protein, each entry keeping the most common DNA and genes. Across this sample there are approximately 400,000 distinct CDR3 sequences, with 25% to 30% seen only once. Of the sample, roughly 1% is held by the ten largest clones. Their target antigens are unknown. The source material was blood, either unsorted or a sorted T cell fraction (not recorded which). Receptors originate from a male donor with ankylosing spondylitis.

A single count supports this clonotype. This sequence joins TRBV2 and TRBJ2-2, with 10 nucleotides matching TRBD2. V trimming: 4 bases; J trimming: 0 bases; junction bases outside the gene matches: 2. Germline loops: CDR1 SNHLY, CDR2 FYNNEI. The CDR3 covers 16 residues. CDR3 nucleotides: TGTGCCAGCAGTGTAGCGGGAGGTACGAACACCGGGGAGCTGTTTTTT. It codes for CASSVAGGTNTGELFF.

This clonotype was recorded a few times. The rearrangement joins TRBV20-1 to TRBJ2-3; D ambiguous. The V gene lost 2 bases and the J gene lost 4 bases, with 7 bases spanning the gap. The CDR3 has 12 amino acids. Germline V gene sequence: CDR1 DFQATT, CDR2 SNEGSKA (reference sequence). CDR3 region: CSARPPADTQYF. The DNA of the CDR3 is TGCAGTGCTAGACCCCCCGCAGATACGCAGTATTTT.

The V and J genes are TRBV20-1 and TRBJ2-3; 9 nucleotides align to TRBD2. In germline, CDR1 is DFQATT, CDR2 SNEGSKA (reference sequence). This CDR3 region has 14 residues. The J segment lost 5 bases and the V segment lost 5 bases, leaving 8 bases of the junction unmatched. CDR3 protein: CSALSGSPQDTQYF. The CDR3 DNA sequence: TGCAGTGCTCTTAGCGGGAGTCCACAAGATACGCAGTATTTT.

In this sample, this clonotype turned up a few times. CDR3 nucleotides: TGTGCCAGCAGCCAAGCCGGGACAGGGGGCACCGGGGAGCTGTTTTTT. As protein: CASSQAGTGGTGELFF. This chain uses TRBV14 with TRBJ2-2, with 11 bases fitting TRBD1. The ends lost 1 base at V and 4 bases at J; junction bases unmatched: 2. Looked up from germline, CDR1 is SGHDN and CDR2 is FVKESK. The CDR3 runs 16 residues.

This clonotype showed up many times. This sequence joins TRBV5-1 and TRBJ1-1; 8 nucleotides align to TRBD1. This CDR3 comprises 13 residues. Per the germline V gene, CDR1 is SGHRS and CDR2 is YFSETQ. J gave up 8 bases and V 0 bases, and 3 bases lay outside the gene matches. The CDR3 DNA is TGCGCCAGCAGCTTGGGGGGGGACAGGGAAGCTTTCTTT. Protein: CASSLGGDREAFF.